The next 6 T cell receptor beta chains were all read from a single sample in a study of identical twins. TCRdb passed the 5' RACE reads through MiXCR, listing each CDR3 protein once. The table lists some 560,000 distinct CDR3 sequences, over 8.5% of them singletons. A further study also used this sample, focusing on yellow fever vaccine responses in identical twins.

Sample: PBMCs. The receptors were sampled from a woman aged 18-29 years in good health.

This clonotype came up a few times. V is TRBV11-2 and J is TRBJ2-1; 7 bases match TRBD2. Looked up from germline, CDR1 is SGHAT and CDR2 is FQNNGV. This CDR3 spans 17 amino acids. Losses at the gene ends were 4 bases for V and 0 bases for J; bases not matched to a gene: 9. The CDR3 DNA follows: TGTGCCAGCAGCTCGACTCTAGCGGACTCCTCCTACAATGAGCAGTTCTTC. Residues: CASSSTLADSSYNEQFF.

The chain links TRBV5-1 to TRBJ2-1; 9 bases match TRBD2. The CDR3 sequence is 16 residues long. Germline lookup yields CDR1 SGHRS and CDR2 YFSETQ. V shed 4 bases and J 5 bases; nucleotides not matched to a gene: 10. The CDR3 DNA follows: TGCGCCAGCAGCCGTCCCGTGCGGGAGGGGAACAATGAGCAGTTCTTC. Its protein product is CASSRPVREGNNEQFF.

About this clonotype itself: Mismatch with germline at one junction end may stem from a read error. The chain is built from TRBV20-1 and TRBJ2-5, with D perhaps matching TRBD1 (6 bases). Per the germline V gene, CDR1 is DFQATT and CDR2 is SNEGSKA (reference sequence). This CDR3 region has 16 residues. In nucleotides, the CDR3 is TGCTGTGCTAGGCCTCGGACAGTACGAACCAAAGAGACCCAGTACTTC. As protein: CCARPRTVRTKETQYF.

This clonotype came up many times. V is TRBV5-6 and J is TRBJ2-1; D is perhaps TRBD1 (6 bases). V lost 0 bases and J lost 15, with 16 bases in between. Germline loops: CDR1 SGHDT, CDR2 YYEEEE. The CDR3 sequence is 13 residues long. In DNA form, the CDR3 reads TGTGCCAGCAGCTTGGACGCTACAGGGTCATGGTTCTTC. Translating gives CASSLDATGSWFF. The variable domain in full, completed from reference TRBV5-6 and TRBJ2-1, reads DAGVTQSPTHLIKTRGQQVTLRCSPKSGHDTVSWYQQALGQGPQFIFQYYEEEERQRGNFPDRFSGHQFPNYSSELNVNALLLGDSALYLCASSLDATGSWFFGPGTRLTVL.

This clonotype was picked up many times. In DNA form, the CDR3 reads TGCAGCGTCAGCGCTCGGAACACTGAAGCTTTCTTT. Protein product: CSVSARNTEAFF. The chain employs TRBV29-1 and TRBJ1-1; D gene ambiguous. This CDR3 comprises 12 residues. Germline CDR1 reads SQVTM; CDR2 reads ANQGSEA. V was clipped by 6 bases and J by 1 base, with 9 bases between them.

The V call is TRBV9, the J call TRBJ1-1, with 9 bases that match TRBD1. This CDR3 has 15 amino acids. With V trimmed by 3 bases and J by 0 bases, 3 bases remained unmatched. Germline CDR1 is SGDLS and CDR2 is YYNGEE. The CDR3 nucleotides are TGTGCCAGCAGCGCTACAGGGGGCCTGAACACTGAAGCTTTCTTT. Its protein is CASSATGGLNTEAFF.